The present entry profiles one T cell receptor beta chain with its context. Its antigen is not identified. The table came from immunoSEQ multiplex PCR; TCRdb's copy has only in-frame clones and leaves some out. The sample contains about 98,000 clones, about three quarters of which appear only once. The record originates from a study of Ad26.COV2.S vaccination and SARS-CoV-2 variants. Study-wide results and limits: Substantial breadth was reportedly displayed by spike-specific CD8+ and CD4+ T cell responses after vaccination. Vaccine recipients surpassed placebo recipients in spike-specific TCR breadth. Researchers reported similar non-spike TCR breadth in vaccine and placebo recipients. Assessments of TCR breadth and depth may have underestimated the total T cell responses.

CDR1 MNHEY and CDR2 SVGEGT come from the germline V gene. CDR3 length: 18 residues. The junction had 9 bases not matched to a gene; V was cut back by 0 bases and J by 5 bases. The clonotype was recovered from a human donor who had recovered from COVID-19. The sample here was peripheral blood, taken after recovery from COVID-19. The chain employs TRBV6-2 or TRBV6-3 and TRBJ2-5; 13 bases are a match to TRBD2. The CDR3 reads CASSYSAGTSGVRETQYF. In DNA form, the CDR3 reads TGTGCCAGCAGTTACTCGGCCGGGACTAGCGGGGTCCGTGAGACCCAGTACTTC.